The entry below gives a single T cell receptor (beta chain) sequence along with its context. This entry comes from a study of blood T cell repertoires in COVID-19. Per the study methods: Estimation of nucleated cell counts was performed using reference gene primer amplification. The protocol was immunoSEQ multiplex PCR, while the TCRdb copy is restricted to in-frame clones and leaves out a portion. That table is the source of V, J and clone size, and D and trimming were worked out from the DNA. This table has some 150,000 clones, under 90% appearing once. CDR1 is SGHRS and CDR2 is YFSETQ in the germline V gene. V was clipped by 3 bases and J by 7 bases; unmatched bases: 6. The CDR3 length is 13 residues.

The chain uses TRBV5-1 and TRBJ2-7; TRBD1 aligns across 8 bases. The TCR was taken from a man aged 55-75 years with acute or convalescent COVID-19. Sequencing was carried out using peripheral blood. The CDR3 DNA sequence: TGCGCCAGCAGCTCGACAGGGGCCTGGGAGCAGTACTTC. Translating gives CASSSTGAWEQYF.